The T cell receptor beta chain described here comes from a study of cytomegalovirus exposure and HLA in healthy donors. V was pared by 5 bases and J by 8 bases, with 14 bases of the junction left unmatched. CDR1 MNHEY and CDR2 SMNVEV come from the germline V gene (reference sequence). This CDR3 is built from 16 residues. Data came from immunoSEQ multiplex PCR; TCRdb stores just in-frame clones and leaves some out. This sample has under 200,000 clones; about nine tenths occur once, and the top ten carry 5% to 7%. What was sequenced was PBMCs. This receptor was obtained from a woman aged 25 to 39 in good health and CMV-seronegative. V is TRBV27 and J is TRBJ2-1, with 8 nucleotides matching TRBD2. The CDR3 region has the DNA TGTGCCAGCAGTCAAGTAGTAACGGGAGGGAGATATGAGCAGTTCTTC. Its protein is CASSQVVTGGRYEQFF.